These 31 T cell receptor beta chains originate from one sample sequenced in a study of blood T cell repertoires in COVID-19. Produced via immunoSEQ multiplex PCR; TCRdb's table is partial and in-frame only. The repertoire holds 100,000 or so clones, 85% seen once, with around 4.5% in the top ten. The sample was peripheral blood. The receptors come from a man aged 50-59 years with acute or convalescent COVID-19.

This chain links TRBV6-6 with TRBJ2-5; 8 bases match TRBD1. Germline CDR1 and CDR2: MNHNY and SVGAGI (reference sequence). Losses at the gene ends were 4 bases for V and 9 bases for J; bases not matched to a gene: 10. CDR3 size: 14 residues. The DNA for the CDR3 is TGTGCCAGCAGTTCTCACAACAGGGGGGAGGCCCAGTACTTC. Its translation: CASSSHNRGEAQYF.

The rearrangement joins TRBV18 to TRBJ2-3; weak D call: TRBD2 (5 bases). The CDR3 extends over 13 amino acids. Trimming removed 3 bases from V and 5 bases from J, with 9 bases in between. Germline values: CDR1 KGHSH, CDR2 LQKENI. In DNA, the CDR3 is TGTGCCAGCTCACCGCACCGGGAAGATACGCAGTATTTT. This encodes CASSPHREDTQYF.

Only one count was recorded for this clone. This chain links TRBV4-1 with TRBJ1-5; D uncertain. The V and J ends lost 1 base and 2 bases respectively, with 3 bases between them. Germline values: CDR1 MGHRA, CDR2 YSYEKL. The CDR3 covers 13 residues. The CDR3 DNA follows: TGCGCCAGCAGCCAAGTAGGCAATCAGCCCCAGCATTTT. This translates into CASSQVGNQPQHF.

The gene calls are TRBV5-1 and TRBJ2-7; TRBD1 might be the D (6 bases). V was pared by 4 bases and J by 3 bases, with 11 bases between. Germline V CDR1 and CDR2: SGHRS, YFSETQ. The CDR3 is 13 amino acids. Here the CDR3 reads CASSTGQHYEQYF. CDR3 nucleotide sequence: TGCGCCAGCAGCACCGGACAGCACTACGAGCAGTACTTC.

The rearrangement links TRBV29-1 to TRBJ1-2, with 9 bases lining up with TRBD1. There are 14 residues in the CDR3. CDR1 is SQVTM and CDR2 is ANQGSEA in the germline V gene. Losses at the gene ends were 6 bases for V and 4 bases for J; bases not matched to a gene: 9. The CDR3: CSVYLQGAVYGYTF. CDR3 nucleotide sequence: TGCAGCGTGTACCTACAGGGGGCGGTCTATGGCTACACCTTC.

The DNA for the CDR3 is TGTGCCAGCAGCCGTCCTACCCGGTCGGGATACTTC. Encoded protein: CASSRPTRSGYF. The genes are TRBV5-6 and TRBJ2-5; tentative D call: TRBD2 (5 bases). Trimming stripped 4 bases from V and 14 bases from J, with 18 bases between. The CDR3 sequence is 12 residues long. Germline assignment: CDR1 SGHDT and CDR2 YYEEEE.

The J gene is TRBJ2-7, the V gene TRBV11-2, with a weak D call TRBD2 (6 bases). Germline loops: CDR1 SGHAT, CDR2 FQNNGV. The CDR3 is made up of 12 amino acids. Trimming took off 6 bases at V and 2 bases at J, with 8 bases between the two ends. CDR3 protein: CASSWRAYEQYF. The CDR3 DNA reads TGTGCCAGCAGTTGGAGGGCCTACGAGCAGTACTTC.

This chain uses TRBV6-5 with TRBJ2-5; possibly TRBD1 for D (6 bases). Germline V gives CDR1 MNHEY, CDR2 SVGAGI. The CDR3 is 14 amino acids. Between the trimmed V and J ends, which lost 2 bases and 0 bases, there was a span of 7 bases. CDR3 sequence reads: CASSYGTHQETQYF. The CDR3 DNA reads TGTGCCAGCAGTTACGGGACACACCAAGAGACCCAGTACTTC.

The CDR3 here is CASSQTSGRPDTQYF. Written as DNA, the CDR3 is TGTGCCAGCAGCCAGACTAGCGGGAGGCCAGATACGCAGTATTTT. V gene TRBV3-1 (or the pseudogene TRBV3-2) combines with J gene TRBJ2-3, with TRBD2 matching 13 bases. The CDR3 is made up of 15 amino acids. Germline assignment: CDR1 LGHDT and CDR2 YNNKEL (reference sequence). Trimming cost V 3 bases and J 4 bases; bases outside gene matches: 1.

This rearrangement joins TRBV4-1 to TRBJ2-1; 9 positions agree with TRBD2. Germline V gene sequence: CDR1 MGHRA, CDR2 YSYEKL. This CDR3 is 18 amino acids long. The V segment lost 3 bases and the J segment 8 bases; nucleotides outside the gene matches: 17. The CDR3 spells CASSQYAGGSGSLDEQFF. For the CDR3, the DNA is TGCGCCAGCAGCCAGTACGCGGGGGGTAGCGGGAGTCTCGATGAGCAGTTCTTC.

The V gene is TRBV7-9, the J gene TRBJ1-5, with a tentative D call TRBD1 (6 bases). Deletions cut 2 bases from V and 9 bases from J, with 17 bases between. This CDR3 has 15 residues. Germline-derived CDR1 and CDR2 are SEHNR and FQNEAQ (reference sequence). CDR3 region: CASSLTGSGEWPQHF. The CDR3 nucleotides are TGTGCCAGCAGCTTAACTGGATCAGGGGAATGGCCCCAGCATTTT.

The genes are TRBV6-5 and TRBJ1-1; 7 bases are a match to TRBD1. Germline values: CDR1 MNHEY, CDR2 SVGAGI. This CDR3 is built from 14 residues. V lost 0 bases to trimming and J lost 5 bases; unmatched junction nucleotides: 3. CDR3 region: CASSYSETGTEAFF. In DNA, the CDR3 is TGTGCCAGCAGTTACTCTGAGACAGGGACTGAAGCTTTCTTT.

The J gene is TRBJ2-1, the V gene TRBV7-2; 7 bases are a match to TRBD2. This CDR3 comprises 16 residues. The trim removed 1 base at V and 4 bases at J, leaving 7 bases unmatched. Germline CDR1 is SGHTA and CDR2 is FQGNSA. CDR3 bases: TGTGCCAGCAGCTTAGTGGGTCTAGCGGCTTACAATGAGCAGTTCTTC. Its protein is CASSLVGLAAYNEQFF.

This clone has just one count. The chain recombines TRBV6-4 with TRBJ1-2, with D hard to call. This CDR3 spans 12 amino acids. Trimming pared 0 bases from V and 10 bases from J, leaving 9 bases between. Germline V gene sequence: CDR1 MRHNA, CDR2 SNTAGT. This CDR3 reads CASSDSTGIYTF. CDR3 DNA: TGTGCCAGCAGTGACTCGACGGGTATCTACACCTTC.

CDR3 nucleotides: TGTGCCAGCAGCTGGGACAGGGAGTCGGATGAGCAGTTCTTC. This sequence encodes CASSWDRESDEQFF. V and J are TRBV7-3 and TRBJ2-1, with TRBD1 matching over 9 bases. Germline CDR1 is SGHTA and CDR2 is FQGTGA. CDR3 size: 14 residues. J lost 8 bases, V lost 4 bases, and 6 bases had no gene match.

This sequence joins TRBV19 and TRBJ2-1, with 8 positions matching TRBD1. Trimming at V came to 2 bases and at J to 7 bases, leaving 7 bases not matched to a gene. CDR1 LNHDA and CDR2 SQIVND come from the germline V gene (reference sequence). This CDR3 is 15 amino acids long. The CDR3 bases are TGTGCCAGTAGTATATTCCAGGGGGCGGGTAATGAGCAGTTCTTC. This encodes CASSIFQGAGNEQFF. Full variable domain (missing parts from reference TRBV19 and TRBJ2-1): DGGITQSPKYLFRKEGQNVTLSCEQNLNHDAMYWYRQDPGQGLRLIYYSQIVNDFQKGDIAEGYSVSREKKESFPLTVTSAQKNPTAFYLCASSIFQGAGNEQFFGPGTRLTVL.

The V call is TRBV2, the J call TRBJ1-4; 7 bases map to TRBD1. Germline values: CDR1 SNHLY, CDR2 FYNNEI. The CDR3 runs 15 residues. The V segment lost 7 bases and the J segment 7 bases; nucleotides outside the gene matches: 12. CDR3 sequence reads: CASNTGSGGGEKLFF. In DNA, the CDR3 is TGTGCCAGCAACACGGGGTCAGGGGGTGGTGAAAAACTGTTTTTT.

J is TRBJ2-7 and V is TRBV28; a possible D gene is TRBD1 (5 bases). Trimming shortened V by 2 bases and J by 1 base, and 18 bases separated the two germline ends. CDR3 length equals 17 residues. CDR1 MDHEN and CDR2 SYDVKM come from the germline V gene. CDR3 region: CASSLAPTGRASYEQYF. CDR3 in DNA: TGTGCCAGCAGTTTAGCCCCGACTGGCAGGGCTTCCTACGAGCAGTACTTC. Supplemented by reference TRBV28 and TRBJ2-7, the full variable domain reads DVKVTQSSRYLVKRTGEKVFLECVQDMDHENMFWYRQDPGLGLRLIYFSYDVKMKEKGDIPEGYSVSREKKERFSLILESASTNQTSMYLCASSLAPTGRASYEQYFGPGTRLTVT.

The V and J genes are TRBV12-5 and TRBJ2-7; D not certain. Looked up from germline, CDR1 is LGHNT and CDR2 is FRNRAP. Trimming left V 4 bases short and J 4 bases short, with 8 bases between. There are 12 residues in the CDR3. Here the CDR3 DNA reads TGTGCTAGTGGTTCTGGCCTTTACGAGCAGTACTTC. Its translation is CASGSGLYEQYF.

Concerning this clone itself: The junction differs from germline at one of its ends, possibly a read error. V is TRBV10-3 and J is TRBJ2-7; 7 nucleotides match TRBD1. This CDR3 is 12 amino acids long. Germline CDR1 ENHRY, CDR2 SYGVKD. The CDR3 protein is CAISESIGDSYF. The CDR3 DNA reads TGTGCCATCAGTGAGTCGATAGGGGACAGTTATTTC.

The CDR3 DNA reads as TGTGCCAGCAGCTTGGCCGCGGGGGGCGGGGATACGCAGTATTTT. It codes for CASSLAAGGGDTQYF. The gene calls are TRBV5-4 and TRBJ2-3, with 8 bases aligning to TRBD2. Trimming took 0 bases from V and 6 from J; bases not matched to a gene: 6. The length of the CDR3 is 15 residues. Germline V gives CDR1 SGHNT, CDR2 YYREEE (reference sequence).

The gene calls are TRBV5-1 and TRBJ2-1; 7 nucleotides line up with TRBD2. Germline assignment: CDR1 SGHRS and CDR2 YFSETQ. Trimming removed 0 bases from V and 6 bases from J; junction bases left unmatched: 6. The CDR3 consists of 15 residues. For the CDR3, the DNA is TGCGCCAGCAGCTTGGTCCGGGGGGTGGTCAATGAGCAGTTCTTC. This encodes CASSLVRGVVNEQFF.

The rearrangement links TRBV27 to TRBJ1-2; TRBD1 aligns across 8 bases. V lost 5 bases to trimming and J lost 4 bases; unmatched junction nucleotides: 9. Germline loops: CDR1 MNHEY, CDR2 SMNVEV (reference sequence). The CDR3 extends over 15 amino acids. In nucleotides, the CDR3 is TGTGCCAGCAGTCCACAGGACAGGGTTGTCTATGGCTACACCTTC. Translation gives CASSPQDRVVYGYTF.

V and J are TRBV27 and TRBJ2-1, with 7 bases fitting TRBD1. The CDR3 contains 14 residues. Losses at the gene ends were 4 bases for V and 7 bases for J; bases not matched to a gene: 7. CDR1 and CDR2 from the germline V gene are MNHEY and SMNVEV (reference sequence). The CDR3, as DNA: TGTGCCAGCAGTTATGGGACAGCCCCAAATGAGCAGTTCTTC. It is translated as CASSYGTAPNEQFF.

The chain links TRBV5-1 to TRBJ2-3; D unclear. The CDR3 loop spans 13 amino acids. V lost 3 bases and J 0 bases, leaving 5 bases between the germline ends. Germline values: CDR1 SGHRS, CDR2 YFSETQ. CDR3 loop: CASSSLSTDTQYF. DNA of the CDR3: TGCGCCAGCAGCTCCCTTAGCACAGATACGCAGTATTTT. The entire variable domain, with the rest obtained from reference TRBV5-1 and TRBJ2-3, is as follows: KAGVTQTPRYLIKTRGQQVTLSCSPISGHRSVSWYQQTPGQGLQFLFEYFSETQRNKGNFPGRFSGRQFSNSRSEMNVSTLELGDSALYLCASSSLSTDTQYFGPGTRLTVL.

J is TRBJ1-3 and V is TRBV27, with 7 bases aligning to TRBD1. There are 15 residues in the CDR3. V trimming: 6 bases; J trimming: 3 bases; junction bases outside the gene matches: 8. Germline loops: CDR1 MNHEY, CDR2 SMNVEV (reference sequence). Here the CDR3 DNA reads TGTGCCAGCAGCATGGAGGGGGCTTATGGAAACACCATATATTTT. Translated, it gives CASSMEGAYGNTIYF.

The genes are TRBV7-3 and TRBJ2-2, with 7 bases identical to TRBD2. After removal of 5 bases from V and 1 base from J, the junction contained 4 bases not matched to a gene. This CDR3 comprises 15 residues. Germline loops: CDR1 SGHTA, CDR2 FQGTGA. CDR3 sequence (DNA): TGTGCCAGCAGCCCGTCGGGAGGGAACACCGGGGAGCTGTTTTTT. Translating gives CASSPSGGNTGELFF.

This chain joins TRBV3-1 (or the pseudogene TRBV3-2) and TRBJ1-2, with a tentative D call TRBD1 (5 bases). This CDR3 is 15 amino acids long. CDR1 and CDR2 (germline): LGHDT, YNNKEL (reference sequence). V was trimmed by 3 bases and J by 0 bases, leaving 11 bases between them. CDR3 sequence: CASSQGLAANYGYTF. CDR3 DNA: TGTGCCAGCAGCCAGGGACTGGCAGCTAACTATGGCTACACCTTC.

V gene TRBV27 combines with J gene TRBJ2-1, with 10 nucleotides matching TRBD2. The germline V gene has CDR1 MNHEY and CDR2 SMNVEV (reference sequence). This CDR3 has 15 amino acids. J gave up 4 bases and V 5 bases, and 5 bases lay outside the gene matches. The CDR3 is CASSITSGTYNEQFF. CDR3 coding DNA: TGTGCCAGCAGTATAACTAGCGGGACGTACAATGAGCAGTTCTTC.

The CDR3 protein is CASRKGRNTYNYGYTF. CDR3 coding DNA: TGTGCCAGCAGAAAGGGGCGAAATACTTATAACTATGGCTACACCTTC. V usage is TRBV5-6 and J usage is TRBJ1-2; D possibly corresponds to TRBD1 (5 bases). With 5 bases removed from V and 1 base from J, the gap between germline ends came to 18 bases. The CDR3 consists of 16 residues. Germline loops: CDR1 SGHDT, CDR2 YYEEEE.

The CDR3: CSASYGGGLSYEQYF. CDR3 DNA: TGCAGTGCTAGTTACGGGGGGGGCCTCTCCTACGAGCAGTACTTC. The chain is built from TRBV20-1 and TRBJ2-7; 8 positions match TRBD2. CDR3 length: 15 residues. V was pared by 3 bases and J by 0 bases, with 7 bases of the junction left unmatched. CDR1 and CDR2 from the germline V gene are DFQATT and SNEGSKA (reference sequence).